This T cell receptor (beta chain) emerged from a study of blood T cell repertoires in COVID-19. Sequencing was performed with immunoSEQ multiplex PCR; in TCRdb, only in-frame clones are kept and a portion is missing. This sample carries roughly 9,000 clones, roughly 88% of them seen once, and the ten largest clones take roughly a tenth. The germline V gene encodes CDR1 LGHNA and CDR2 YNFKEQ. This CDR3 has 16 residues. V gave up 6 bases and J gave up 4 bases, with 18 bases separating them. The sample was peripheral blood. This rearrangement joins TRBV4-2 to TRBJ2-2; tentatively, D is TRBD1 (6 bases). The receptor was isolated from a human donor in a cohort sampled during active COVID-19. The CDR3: CASRRTTGSATGELFF. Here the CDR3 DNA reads TGTGCCAGCAGGCGCACTACAGGGTCGGCCACCGGGGAGCTGTTTTTT.